This entry concerns a single T cell receptor beta chain. Its specificity is not known. Germline V CDR1 and CDR2: SQVTM, ANQGSEA. The CDR3 has 15 residues. The trim removed 0 bases at V and 4 bases at J, leaving 8 bases unmatched. The data stem from a study of graft-versus-host responses after intestinal transplantation. The wider study: Recipients underwent multivisceral, liver-intestinal, or isolated intestinal transplants. Anti-thymocyte globulin induction was given to all recipients, followed by tacrolimus and steroids for 2 to 4 years.

Sequenced by immunoSEQ multiplex PCR; TCRdb stores in-frame clones only, minus some. The data hold some 110,000 clones, with 90% to 95% observed a single time. The source of this sequence is a human donor who was the organ donor for an intestinal transplant. The V and J genes are TRBV29-1 and TRBJ2-7; TRBD1 agrees at 8 bases. Sequences were derived from unstimulated CD8+ T cells sorted from spleen or lymph node cells, sampled before transplant. The CDR3 nucleotides are TGCAGCGTTGAAGATCTAAGGACAGGGAAATACGAGCAGTACTTC. Its translation: CSVEDLRTGKYEQYF.